This TCR beta chain came from a study of cytomegalovirus exposure and HLA in healthy donors. Study summary: Earlier findings included some 120 million unique TCR beta sequences obtained from 150 million to 200 million T cells. HLA-typed donors contributed around 85 million unique TCRs, which were held in an early data release.

Broader study findings: Among CMV-associated TCR beta chains, most appeared HLA-restricted in a later analysis.

A single count supports this clone. What it binds is unknown. Germline is not matched at one junction end, which may reflect a read error. This CDR3 contains 17 residues. CDR1 and CDR2 from the germline V gene are GTSNPN and SVGIG (reference sequence). PCR primers comprised 60 Vbeta and 13 Jbeta primers. Data came from immunoSEQ multiplex PCR; TCRdb stores just in-frame clones and leaves some out. The table has some 130,000 clones, 80% seen once. Sequences were obtained from PBMCs. This TCR derives from a male donor in good health and CMV-seronegative. V gene TRBV30 combines with J gene TRBJ1-1; no clear D. CDR3: CAWSILPVWAMNAEAFF. CDR3 DNA: TGTGCCTGGAGCATCCTTCCGGTCTGGGCAATGAACGCTGAAGCTTTCTTT.